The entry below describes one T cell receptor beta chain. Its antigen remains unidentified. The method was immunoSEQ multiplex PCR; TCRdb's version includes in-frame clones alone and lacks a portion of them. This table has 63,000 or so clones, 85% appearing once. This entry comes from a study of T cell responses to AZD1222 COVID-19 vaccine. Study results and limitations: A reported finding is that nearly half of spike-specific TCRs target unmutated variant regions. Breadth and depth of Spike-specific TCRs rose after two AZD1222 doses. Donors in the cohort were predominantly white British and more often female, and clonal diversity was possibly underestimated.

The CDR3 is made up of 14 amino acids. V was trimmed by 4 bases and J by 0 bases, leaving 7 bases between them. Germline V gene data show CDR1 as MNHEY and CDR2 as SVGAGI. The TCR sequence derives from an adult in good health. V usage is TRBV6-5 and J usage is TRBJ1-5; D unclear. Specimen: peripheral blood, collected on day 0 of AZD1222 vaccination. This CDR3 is CASSFSYSNQPQHF. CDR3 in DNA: TGTGCCAGCAGTTTTTCGTATAGCAATCAGCCCCAGCATTTT.